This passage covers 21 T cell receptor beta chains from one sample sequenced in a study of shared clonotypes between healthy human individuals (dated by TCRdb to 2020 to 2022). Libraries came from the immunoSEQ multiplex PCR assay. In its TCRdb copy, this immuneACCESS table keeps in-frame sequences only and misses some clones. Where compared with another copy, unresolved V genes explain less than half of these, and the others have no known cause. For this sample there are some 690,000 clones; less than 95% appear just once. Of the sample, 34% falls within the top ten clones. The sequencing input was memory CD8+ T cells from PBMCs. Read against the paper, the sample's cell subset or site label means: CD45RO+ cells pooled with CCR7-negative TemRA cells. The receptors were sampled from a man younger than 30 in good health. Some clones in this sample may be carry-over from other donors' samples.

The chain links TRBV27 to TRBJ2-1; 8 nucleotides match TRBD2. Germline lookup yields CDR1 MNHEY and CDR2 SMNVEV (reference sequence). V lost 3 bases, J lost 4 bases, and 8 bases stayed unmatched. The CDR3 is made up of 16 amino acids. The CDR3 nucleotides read TGTGCCAGCAGTTTCCCCACTAGCGGTCCGTACAATGAGCAGTTCTTC. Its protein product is CASSFPTSGPYNEQFF.

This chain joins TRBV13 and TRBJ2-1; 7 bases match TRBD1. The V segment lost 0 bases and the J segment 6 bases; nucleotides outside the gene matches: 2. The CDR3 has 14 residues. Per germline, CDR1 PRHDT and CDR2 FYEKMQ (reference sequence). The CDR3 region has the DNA TGTGCCAGCAGCTTAGGCCCAGGGGGCAATGAGCAGTTCTTC. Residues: CASSLGPGGNEQFF.

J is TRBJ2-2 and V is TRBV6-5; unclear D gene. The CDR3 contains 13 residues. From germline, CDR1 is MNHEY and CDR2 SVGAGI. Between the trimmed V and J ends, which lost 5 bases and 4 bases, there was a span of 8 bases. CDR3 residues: CASSTTSTGELFF. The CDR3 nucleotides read TGTGCCAGCAGTACTACTTCCACCGGGGAGCTGTTTTTT.

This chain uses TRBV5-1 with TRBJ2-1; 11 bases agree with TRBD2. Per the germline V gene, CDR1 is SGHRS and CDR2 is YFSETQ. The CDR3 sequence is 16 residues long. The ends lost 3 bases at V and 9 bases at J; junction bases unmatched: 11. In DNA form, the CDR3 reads TGCGCCAGCAGCTCCTCCGGGACTAGCGGTTGGGGTGAGCAGTTCTTC. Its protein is CASSSSGTSGWGEQFF. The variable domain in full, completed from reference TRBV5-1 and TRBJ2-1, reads KAGVTQTPRYLIKTRGQQVTLSCSPISGHRSVSWYQQTPGQGLQFLFEYFSETQRNKGNFPGRFSGRQFSNSRSEMNVSTLELGDSALYLCASSSSGTSGWGEQFFGPGTRLTVL.

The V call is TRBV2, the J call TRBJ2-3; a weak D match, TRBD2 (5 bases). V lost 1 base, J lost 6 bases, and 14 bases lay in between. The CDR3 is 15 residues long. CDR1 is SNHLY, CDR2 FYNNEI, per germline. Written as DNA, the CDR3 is TGTGCCAGCAGTGAAGTAGGAGCGGTGGCGGATACGCAGTATTTT. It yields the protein CASSEVGAVADTQYF.

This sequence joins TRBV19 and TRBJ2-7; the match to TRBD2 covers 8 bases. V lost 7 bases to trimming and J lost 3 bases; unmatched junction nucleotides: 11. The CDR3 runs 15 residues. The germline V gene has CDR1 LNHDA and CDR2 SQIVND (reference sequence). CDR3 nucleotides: TGTGCCAGTACCGGGGGTAGCGGGACCCACTACGAGCAGTACTTC. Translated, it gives CASTGGSGTHYEQYF.

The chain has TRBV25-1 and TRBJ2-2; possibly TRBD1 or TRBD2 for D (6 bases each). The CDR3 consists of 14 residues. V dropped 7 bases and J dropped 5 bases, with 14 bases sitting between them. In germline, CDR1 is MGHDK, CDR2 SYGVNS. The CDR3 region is CASTGAGLTGELFF. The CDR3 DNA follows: TGTGCCAGCACGGGGGCAGGGTTGACCGGGGAGCTGTTTTTT.

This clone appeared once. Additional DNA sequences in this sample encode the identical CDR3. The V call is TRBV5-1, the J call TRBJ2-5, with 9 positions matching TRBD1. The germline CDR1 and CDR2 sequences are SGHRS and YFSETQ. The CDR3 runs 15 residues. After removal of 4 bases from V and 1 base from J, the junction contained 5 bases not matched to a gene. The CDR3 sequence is CASSPRDRAQETQYF. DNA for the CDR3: TGCGCCAGCAGCCCCCGGGACAGGGCCCAAGAGACCCAGTACTTC. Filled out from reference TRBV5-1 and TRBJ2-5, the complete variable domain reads KAGVTQTPRYLIKTRGQQVTLSCSPISGHRSVSWYQQTPGQGLQFLFEYFSETQRNKGNFPGRFSGRQFSNSRSEMNVSTLELGDSALYLCASSPRDRAQETQYFGPGTRLLVL.

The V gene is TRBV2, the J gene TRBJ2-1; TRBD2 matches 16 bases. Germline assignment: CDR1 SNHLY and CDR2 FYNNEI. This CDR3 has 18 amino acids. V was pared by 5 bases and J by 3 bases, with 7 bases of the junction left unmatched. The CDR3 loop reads CASSTGTSGRALYNEQFF. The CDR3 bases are TGTGCCAGCAGTACCGGGACTAGCGGGAGGGCCCTCTACAATGAGCAGTTCTTC.

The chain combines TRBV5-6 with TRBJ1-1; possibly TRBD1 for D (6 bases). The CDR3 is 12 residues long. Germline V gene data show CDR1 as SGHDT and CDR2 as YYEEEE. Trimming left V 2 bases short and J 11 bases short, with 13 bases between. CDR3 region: CASSLPGRGAFF. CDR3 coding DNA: TGTGCCAGCAGCTTACCAGGTAGGGGGGCTTTCTTT.

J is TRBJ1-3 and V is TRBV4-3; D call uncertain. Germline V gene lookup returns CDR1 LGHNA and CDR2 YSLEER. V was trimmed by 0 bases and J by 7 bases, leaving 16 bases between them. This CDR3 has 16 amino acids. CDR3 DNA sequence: TGCGCCAGCAGCCAAGATCCCCACCGCTCACGGAACACCATATATTTT. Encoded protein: CASSQDPHRSRNTIYF.

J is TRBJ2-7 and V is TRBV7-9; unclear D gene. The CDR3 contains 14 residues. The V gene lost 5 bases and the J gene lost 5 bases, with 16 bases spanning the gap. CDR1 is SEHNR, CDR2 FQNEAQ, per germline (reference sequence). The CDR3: CASSESVGFDEQYF. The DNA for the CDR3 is TGTGCCAGCAGCGAATCGGTAGGGTTCGACGAGCAGTACTTC.

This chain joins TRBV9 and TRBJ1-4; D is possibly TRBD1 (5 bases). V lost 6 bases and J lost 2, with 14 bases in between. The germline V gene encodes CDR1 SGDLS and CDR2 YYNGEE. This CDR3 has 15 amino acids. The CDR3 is CASNRDGTTNEKLFF. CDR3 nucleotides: TGTGCCAGCAACCGGGACGGTACTACTAATGAAAAACTGTTTTTT.

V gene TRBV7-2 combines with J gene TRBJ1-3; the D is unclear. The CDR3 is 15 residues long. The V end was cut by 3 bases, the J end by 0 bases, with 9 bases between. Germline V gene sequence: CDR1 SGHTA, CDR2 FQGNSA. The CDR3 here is CASSLIGSSGNTIYF. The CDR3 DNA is TGTGCCAGCAGCTTGATTGGTAGCTCTGGAAACACCATATATTTT.

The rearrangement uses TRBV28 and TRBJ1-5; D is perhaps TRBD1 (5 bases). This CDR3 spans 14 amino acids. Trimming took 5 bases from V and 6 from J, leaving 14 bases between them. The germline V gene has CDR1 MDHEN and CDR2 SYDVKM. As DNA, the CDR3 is TGTGCCAGCAGTGGACTCAATGGGGGTCAGCCCCAGCATTTT. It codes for CASSGLNGGQPQHF.

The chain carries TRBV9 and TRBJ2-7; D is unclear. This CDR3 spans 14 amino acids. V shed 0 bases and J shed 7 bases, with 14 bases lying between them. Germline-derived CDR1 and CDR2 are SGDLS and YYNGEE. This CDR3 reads CASSVVPSPVEQYF. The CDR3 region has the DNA TGTGCCAGCAGCGTAGTTCCCTCTCCGGTTGAGCAGTACTTC.

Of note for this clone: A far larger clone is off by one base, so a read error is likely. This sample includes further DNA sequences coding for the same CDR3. The CDR3 DNA is TGTGCCAGCACTGCCAGGGGCATGAACACTGAAGCTTTCTTT. Protein sequence: CASTARGMNTEAFF. V usage is TRBV6-1 and J usage is TRBJ1-1; TRBD1 is a possible D gene (6 bases). CDR3 size: 14 residues. V was trimmed by 7 bases and J by 0 bases, leaving 12 bases between them. Looked up from germline, CDR1 is MNHNS and CDR2 is SASEGT.

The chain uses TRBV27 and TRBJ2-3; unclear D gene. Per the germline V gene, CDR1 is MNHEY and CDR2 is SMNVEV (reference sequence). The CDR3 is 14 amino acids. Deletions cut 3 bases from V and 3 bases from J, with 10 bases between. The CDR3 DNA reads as TGTGCCAGCAGTTTTCTTTTGCGTACAGATACGCAGTATTTT. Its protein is CASSFLLRTDTQYF.

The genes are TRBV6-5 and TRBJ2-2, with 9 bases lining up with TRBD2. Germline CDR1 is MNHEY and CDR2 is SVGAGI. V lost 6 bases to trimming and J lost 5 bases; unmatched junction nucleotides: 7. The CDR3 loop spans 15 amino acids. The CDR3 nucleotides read TGTGCCAGCAGCCGTAGCGGGAGCCGGACCGGGGAGCTGTTTTTT. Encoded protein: CASSRSGSRTGELFF.

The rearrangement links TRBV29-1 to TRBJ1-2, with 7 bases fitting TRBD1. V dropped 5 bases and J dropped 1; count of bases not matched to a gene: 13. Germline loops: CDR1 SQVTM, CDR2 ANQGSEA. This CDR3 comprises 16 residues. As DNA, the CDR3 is TGCAGCGTTAGGGTTGGGACAGTTAAGGTTAACTATGGCTACACCTTC. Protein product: CSVRVGTVKVNYGYTF.

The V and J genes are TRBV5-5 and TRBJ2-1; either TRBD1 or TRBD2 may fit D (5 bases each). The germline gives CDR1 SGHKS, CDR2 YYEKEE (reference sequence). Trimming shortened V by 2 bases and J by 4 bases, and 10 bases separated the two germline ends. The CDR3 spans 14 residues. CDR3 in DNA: TGTGCCAGCAGCTTATGGGGGAATTACAATGAGCAGTTCTTC. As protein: CASSLWGNYNEQFF.